The T cell receptor (beta chain) described here comes from a study of blood T cell repertoires in COVID-19. Turning to the study itself: Spain, Italy and the United States supplied samples that represented acute and convalescent COVID-19. From T cells, B-cell-depleted T cells, or PBMCs came the material, which was cDNA or gDNA.

Authors' data handling: Estimated nucleated cell counts came from reference gene primer amplification. Sequencing used immunoSEQ multiplex PCR; TCRdb keeps in-frame clones, though not all of them. V, J and clone size are taken as reported in that table, and D and trimming were inferred from the DNA itself. The sample lists 150,000 to 200,000 clones, approximately 78% occurring once. Trimming took 2 bases from V and 6 from J, leaving 10 bases between them. The CDR3 covers 13 residues. Germline V CDR1 and CDR2: LGHNA, YSLEER. The receptor was isolated from a woman of 80 years or more with active or convalescent COVID-19. Sample: peripheral blood. The chain carries TRBV4-3 and TRBJ1-2; TRBD1 is a possible D gene (5 bases). CDR3 in amino acids: CASSQRQKDGYTF. CDR3 DNA: TGCGCCAGCAGCCAAAGACAGAAAGATGGCTACACCTTC.